Listed here is a single TCR beta chain. The antigen remains unidentified. The data belong to a study of cytomegalovirus exposure and HLA in healthy donors. General study findings and limits: Later on, analysis showed that most CMV-associated TCR beta chains appeared to be HLA-restricted. V- and J-gene trimming in TCR beta was tied to a missense DCLRE1C variant by an analysis performed later.

The CDR3 runs 14 residues. Germline V gene sequence: CDR1 SGHVS, CDR2 FQNEAQ. Losses at the gene ends were 0 bases for V and 4 bases for J; bases not matched to a gene: 3. Vbeta (60) and Jbeta (13) primers were used in the PCR. Clones were read by immunoSEQ multiplex PCR, and TCRdb kept only the in-frame ones, dropping some. The sample has about 110,000 clones, about 70% seen once. The sequenced sample was PBMCs. The chain recombines TRBV7-8 with TRBJ2-7; TRBD1 matches at 7 bases. The TCR was taken from a woman aged 45-65 years in good health and CMV-seropositive. The CDR3 spells CASSLAHRGYEQYF. DNA of the CDR3: TGTGCCAGCAGCTTAGCGCACAGGGGATACGAGCAGTACTTC.